This is a list of T cell receptor beta chains from one sample in a study of blood T cells in healthy people across ages. MiXCR, run by TCRdb on the 5' RACE reads, gives a single entry per CDR3 protein. The data contain hundreds of thousands of distinct CDR3 sequences, around 49% of them singletons. Sample: blood. These receptors originate from a woman aged 60 to 75 in good health. The conserved cysteine and the conserved F or W are not part of the CDR3 here. A D gene is named only where the DNA matches it firmly.

>TRBV7-9|NA
ASSETQGNTEAF
>TRBV10-3|NA
AISESGPAVSEQY
>TRBV20-1|TRBD2
SASSGRKETQY
>TRBV2|NA
ASRVEGATEAF
>TRBV27|NA
ASRALFLETQY
>TRBV10-3|TRBD1
AVTGGSYGYT
>TRBV24-1|TRBD1
ATSGGQYSSTDTQY
>TRBV28|TRBD2
ASSLKLAGGPNIQY
>TRBV4-3|NA
ASSQVVGFGVEKLF
>TRBV4-3|TRBD2
ASSRSGGSMEDTQY
>TRBV6-1|NA
ASSETRFSGANVLT
>TRBV7-3|TRBD2
ASSTPGGRADNEQF
>TRBV4-1|NA
ASSRLGDVEQY
>TRBV29-1|NA
SVEQGGGIDTQY
>TRBV7-2|NA
ASSLALGLYNEQF
>TRBV20-1|NA
SARVPGLTNEQY
>TRBV4-1|NA
ASSQDGGELF
>TRBV4-3|TRBD2
ASSQDAGLAGITDTQY
>TRBV7-2|NA
ASSLGPIRGGETQY
>TRBV4-3|NA
ASSQVYGNPLNTEAF
>TRBV5-5|NA
ASSLGDTGELF
>TRBV6-5|TRBD2
ASSVAGVDYEQY
>TRBV6-5|TRBD2
ASSYGEGIETQY
>TRBV20-1|TRBD1
ARTGLNTEAF
>TRBV12-3/TRBV12-4|TRBD1
ASSPRQGYGYT
>TRBV7-2|NA
ASSFAPDSYNEQF
>TRBV9|TRBD1
ASSAQGLVQETQY
>TRBV6-2/TRBV6-3|NA
ASSYLSYGYT
>TRBV20-1|TRBD2
SARRGTSSETQY
>TRBV20-1|TRBD2
SARDPSGSGRGGTDTQY
>TRBV4-3|NA
ASSQGVGKGSYNEQF
>TRBV10-3|NA
AISSPGEVGETQY
>TRBV27|NA
ASSPLGVLVTEAF
>TRBV6-2/TRBV6-3|NA
ASSQRQDTQY
>TRBV20-1|TRBD1
SAIGGTGNTEAF
>TRBV20-1|TRBD2
SARALAGGPTDTQY
>TRBV20-1|TRBD2
SARDDSFGPSGSFAKNIQY
>TRBV4-2|TRBD1
ASSQGQAEYNSPLH
>TRBV20-1|NA
SARGGDWTEETQY
>TRBV4-3|TRBD2
ASSQDDRASGREPDTQY
>TRBV6-6|TRBD1
ASSYGRGDTQY
>TRBV29-1|NA
SAKTEVTEAF
>TRBV27|NA
ASRAGWSPLH
>TRBV6-1|NA
ASSDVDYGYT
>TRBV12-3/TRBV12-4|TRBD2
ASSYGTRTLF
>TRBV5-1|NA
ASSGAGRGYEQY
>TRBV6-1|TRBD2
ASRRVAGVPTDTQY
>TRBV7-2|TRBD1
ASSRNRQGVNYGYT
>TRBV20-1|NA
SAGVRFSENIQY
>TRBV10-3|NA
AIRYSLNTEAF